A single sample gave rise to the 24 T cell receptor beta chains below, sequenced in a study of T cell changes during pregnancy in multiple sclerosis. The table came from immunoSEQ multiplex PCR; TCRdb's copy has only in-frame clones and leaves some out. The sample lists some 44,000 clones, 85% to 95% occurring once. Sequenced here: CD4+ T cells from peripheral blood mononuclear cells, sampled in the third trimester of pregnancy. The receptor source for this set is a female donor with multiple sclerosis, enrolled in a pregnancy study.

The chain combines TRBV19 with TRBJ2-2, with 8 bases aligning to TRBD2. This CDR3 comprises 15 residues. The J segment lost 3 bases and the V segment lost 4 bases, leaving 4 bases of the junction unmatched. Germline values: CDR1 LNHDA, CDR2 SQIVND (reference sequence). The CDR3 DNA reads TGTGCCAGTAGTAAGTTAGCGGGATACACCGGGGAGCTGTTTTTT. Translating it yields CASSKLAGYTGELFF.

The V and J genes are TRBV6-6 and TRBJ2-2; 7 bases fit TRBD2. The V segment lost 6 bases and the J segment 2 bases; nucleotides outside the gene matches: 9. Germline CDR1 and CDR2: MNHNY and SVGAGI (reference sequence). CDR3 length equals 16 residues. This chain's CDR3 is CASSETSRGNTGELFF. The DNA for the CDR3 is TGTGCCAGCAGCGAGACTAGCCGGGGAAACACCGGGGAGCTGTTTTTT.

V gene TRBV6-5 combines with J gene TRBJ2-3; 7 bases are a match to TRBD2. CDR1 is MNHEY and CDR2 is SVGAGI in the germline V gene. The CDR3 runs to 15 residues. Unmatched junction bases numbered 10, after V lost 5 bases and J lost 5 bases. The CDR3 reads CASSPRGVALDTQYF. The CDR3 DNA follows: TGTGCCAGCAGTCCCCGGGGGGTAGCGCTAGATACGCAGTATTTT.

This chain uses TRBV11-2 with TRBJ2-1, with a weak D call TRBD2 (6 bases). Looked up from germline, CDR1 is SGHAT and CDR2 is FQNNGV. V shed 0 bases and J shed 3 bases, with 12 bases lying between them. This CDR3 region has 16 residues. The CDR3 nucleotides read TGTGCCAGCAGCTTAGAGCCTAGCGCTCTCTACAATGAGCAGTTCTTC. It specifies CASSLEPSALYNEQFF.

The J gene is TRBJ2-1, the V gene TRBV4-1; 14 positions match TRBD2. This CDR3 contains 16 residues. Germline V gene lookup returns CDR1 MGHRA and CDR2 YSYEKL. V was pared by 3 bases and J by 6 bases, with 4 bases of the junction left unmatched. The CDR3 DNA follows: TGCGCCAGCAGCCATGTAGGGACTAGCGGGGGCAATGAGCAGTTCTTC. It encodes CASSHVGTSGGNEQFF.

The rearrangement links TRBV6-1 to TRBJ2-3; 9 bases line up with TRBD1. Per germline, CDR1 MNHNS and CDR2 SASEGT. After removal of 4 bases from V and 8 bases from J, the junction contained 16 bases not matched to a gene. The CDR3 covers 17 residues. Here the CDR3 DNA reads TGTGCCAGCAGTGTGCGGACAGGGGTGGCCGGGGCAGGTACGCAGTATTTT. This translates into CASSVRTGVAGAGTQYF.

The chain couples TRBV5-1 to TRBJ2-1, with TRBD1 identical over 7 bases. CDR1 and CDR2 from the germline V gene are SGHRS and YFSETQ. Trimming cost V 7 bases and J 8 bases; bases outside gene matches: 9. The CDR3 spans 13 residues. CDR3 sequence reads: CASGEEGAHEQFF. The CDR3 DNA is TGCGCCAGCGGGGAAGAGGGGGCGCATGAGCAGTTCTTC.

This clone has just a few counts. This chain links TRBV5-1 with TRBJ2-3; 14 bases map to TRBD2. V lost 4 bases and J lost 1; bases outside the gene matches: 14. The CDR3 loop spans 20 amino acids. The germline V gene encodes CDR1 SGHRS and CDR2 YFSETQ. The CDR3 DNA is TGCGCCAGCAGCCTGGGGACTAGCGGGAGATTTCTTTCACGCACAGATACGCAGTATTTT. Translating it yields CASSLGTSGRFLSRTDTQYF.

In its sample, this clone was seen once. The chain combines TRBV9 with TRBJ2-1; TRBD2 matches at 13 bases. CDR3 size: 15 residues. The germline gives CDR1 SGDLS, CDR2 YYNGEE. With 4 bases clipped from V and 4 bases from J, the junction kept 2 bases outside the gene matches. CDR3 nucleotides: TGTGCCAGCAGCCCGACTAGCGGGAGGTACAATGAGCAGTTCTTC. Translated, it gives CASSPTSGRYNEQFF.

Only a few counts were recorded for this clone. V and J are TRBV7-9 and TRBJ1-6, with D uncertain. The CDR3 is 16 amino acids. Germline V lookup: CDR1 SEHNR, CDR2 FQNEAQ (reference sequence). Trimming cost V 3 bases and J 6 bases, with 15 bases left between them. CDR3 region: CASSLVLGGSNSPLHF. CDR3 bases: TGTGCCAGCAGCTTGGTATTGGGAGGTAGTAATTCACCCCTCCACTTT. The whole variable domain, filled in from reference TRBV7-9 and TRBJ1-6, reads DTGVSQNPRHKITKRGQNVTFRCDPISEHNRLYWYRQTLGQGPEFLTYFQNEAQLEKSRLLSDRFSAERPKGSFSTLEIQRTEQGDSAMYLCASSLVLGGSNSPLHFGNGTRLTVT.

This chain joins TRBV27 and TRBJ2-6; 8 bases are shared with TRBD1. V shed 6 bases, J shed 1 base, and the junction held 5 bases outside the gene matches. This CDR3 has 16 residues. CDR1 and CDR2 from the germline V gene are MNHEY and SMNVEV (reference sequence). CDR3 amino acids: CASSPRGLSGANVLTF. The CDR3 DNA reads as TGTGCCAGCAGCCCCAGGGGGCTATCTGGGGCCAACGTCCTGACTTTC.

The DNA of the CDR3 is TGTGCCAGTACTCCCCGTTCCGGGACATTATACAATGAGCAGTTCTTC. Its translation is CASTPRSGTLYNEQFF. The chain uses TRBV19 and TRBJ2-1; tentative D call: TRBD1 (6 bases). The germline V gene encodes CDR1 LNHDA and CDR2 SQIVND (reference sequence). The CDR3 runs to 16 residues. Trimming took off 7 bases at V and 4 bases at J, with 20 bases between the two ends.

The chain uses TRBV19 and TRBJ1-2, with 12 bases identical to TRBD1. The V and J ends lost 2 bases and 8 bases, in that order; junction bases with no gene match: 12. The length of the CDR3 is 17 residues. Per the germline V gene, CDR1 is LNHDA and CDR2 is SQIVND (reference sequence). The CDR3 here is CASSIFAGQGARGGYTF. The CDR3 DNA sequence: TGTGCCAGTAGTATATTTGCGGGACAGGGGGCAAGAGGAGGCTACACCTTC.

The chain links TRBV28 to TRBJ2-3, with 15 bases identical to TRBD2. Germline trimming cut 6 bases from V and 3 bases from J; bases unmatched to any gene: 13. CDR1 and CDR2 (germline): MDHEN, SYDVKM. This CDR3 spans 19 amino acids. CDR3 in amino acids: CASSSPRLGLAGGTDTQYF. The CDR3 DNA reads TGTGCCAGCAGCAGTCCCCGCCTAGGACTAGCGGGAGGGACAGATACGCAGTATTTT.

There are a few counts of this clone. The rearrangement links TRBV7-8 to TRBJ1-1; possible D gene TRBD1, 6 bases. This CDR3 has 14 residues. Germline CDR1 and CDR2: SGHVS and FQNEAQ. Deletions cut 5 bases from V and 5 bases from J, with 15 bases between. The CDR3, as DNA: TGTGCCAGCAGCCCCCGACAGGAGAGGACTGAAGCTTTCTTT. It yields the protein CASSPRQERTEAFF.

The V call is TRBV19, the J call TRBJ2-2; 7 nucleotides agree with TRBD1. There are 15 residues in the CDR3. Germline assignment: CDR1 LNHDA and CDR2 SQIVND (reference sequence). Trimming cost V 4 bases and J 5 bases; bases outside gene matches: 7. Here the CDR3 DNA reads TGTGCCAGTAGTACCCGACAGGGCGGAACCGGGGAGCTGTTTTTT. Its translation: CASSTRQGGTGELFF.

The chain is built from TRBV29-1 and TRBJ1-2; perhaps TRBD1 as D (6 bases). This CDR3 has 11 amino acids. From germline, CDR1 is SQVTM and CDR2 ANQGSEA. Trimming removed 2 bases from V and 7 bases from J, with 8 bases in between. This CDR3 reads CSVERDTGYTF. The CDR3, as DNA: TGCAGCGTTGAAAGGGACACTGGCTACACCTTC.

V and J are TRBV29-1 and TRBJ2-2, with 7 bases that match TRBD1. Trimming cost V 6 bases and J 0 bases; bases outside gene matches: 4. CDR3 length equals 14 residues. Looked up from germline, CDR1 is SQVTM and CDR2 is ANQGSEA. CDR3 bases: TGCAGCGTCGGAACAGGGGCGAACACCGGGGAGCTGTTTTTT. The encoded protein is CSVGTGANTGELFF.

The rearrangement uses TRBV5-4 and TRBJ1-2, with a possible D match to TRBD1 (5 bases). The CDR3 extends over 15 amino acids. Germline CDR1 is SGHNT and CDR2 is YYREEE (reference sequence). V dropped 1 base and J dropped 5 bases, with 15 bases sitting between them. CDR3 coding DNA: TGTGCCAGCAGCTTGAATCGGGGGGTCCGGTATGGCTACACCTTC. Its protein product is CASSLNRGVRYGYTF. Complete variable domain (other parts from reference TRBV5-4 and TRBJ1-2): ETGVTQSPTHLIKTRGQQVTLRCSSQSGHNTVSWYQQALGQGPQFIFQYYREEENGRGNFPPRFSGLQFPNYSSELNVNALELDDSALYLCASSLNRGVRYGYTFGSGTRLTVV.

The chain couples TRBV4-1 to TRBJ2-2; the D gene is possibly TRBD1 (6 bases). Germline V CDR1 and CDR2: MGHRA, YSYEKL. V lost 2 bases to trimming and J lost 1 base, with 14 bases between them. The CDR3 is made up of 17 amino acids. The CDR3 spells CASSQPPTGKNTGELFF. Written as DNA, the CDR3 is TGCGCCAGCAGCCAACCCCCGACAGGAAAGAACACCGGGGAGCTGTTTTTT.

J is TRBJ1-2 and V is TRBV28; D may be TRBD1 (6 bases). V was cut by 6 bases and J by 2 bases, with 13 bases left in between. This CDR3 spans 14 amino acids. Germline-derived CDR1 and CDR2 are MDHEN and SYDVKM. CDR3 sequence reads: CASSGQPWNYGYTF. The CDR3 nucleotides read TGTGCCAGCAGCGGACAGCCGTGGAACTATGGCTACACCTTC.

The chain employs TRBV11-2 and TRBJ2-1; 8 bases are a match to TRBD2. Germline trimming cut 3 bases from V and 4 bases from J; bases unmatched to any gene: 5. Germline V gene lookup returns CDR1 SGHAT and CDR2 FQNNGV. The CDR3 extends over 15 amino acids. This CDR3 is CASSLVAGWYNEQFF. In DNA form, the CDR3 reads TGTGCCAGCAGCTTGGTAGCGGGGTGGTACAATGAGCAGTTCTTC.

DNA of the CDR3: TGCAGCGCCCGGACAGGGGGGGATGGCTACACCTTC. This encodes CSARTGGDGYTF. V usage is TRBV29-1 and J usage is TRBJ1-2; the match to TRBD1 covers 10 bases. The junction had 5 bases not matched to a gene; V was cut back by 7 bases and J by 6 bases. Germline V lookup: CDR1 SQVTM, CDR2 ANQGSEA. The CDR3 is made up of 12 amino acids.

The V and J genes are TRBV5-1 and TRBJ1-3, with TRBD1 matching over 8 bases. The germline V gene encodes CDR1 SGHRS and CDR2 YFSETQ. Trimming cost V 2 bases and J 0 bases; bases outside gene matches: 10. The CDR3 sequence is 18 residues long. CDR3 sequence: CASSLLGTGAHSGNTIYF. The CDR3 DNA sequence: TGCGCCAGCAGCTTACTCGGGACAGGCGCCCACTCTGGAAACACCATATATTTT.